The next 25 T cell receptor beta chains were all read from a single sample in a study of T-cell reconstitution after alpha-beta-depleted transplantation in children. TCRbeta library preparation incorporated unique molecular identifiers. TCRdb ran MiXCR on the PCR reads and lists one entry per CDR3 protein. The repertoire has a few hundred thousand distinct CDR3 sequences, roughly 43% of them found once; the top ten carry approximately 30%. The sample here was PBMCs, taken before TCRalphabeta/CD19-depleted stem cell transplant. These receptors came from a girl aged 2-9 years with aplastic anemia, due to receive a stem cell transplant.

This clonotype was seen more than once but under ten times. The genes are TRBV20-1 and TRBJ2-7; weak D call: TRBD1 (6 bases). In germline, CDR1 is DFQATT, CDR2 SNEGSKA (reference sequence). The CDR3 has 14 amino acids. Trimming removed 3 bases at V and 2 bases at J, with 14 bases between. The CDR3 DNA sequence: TGCAGTGCTAGGGACTGGGGACACCCCTACGAGCAGTACTTC. Translating it yields CSARDWGHPYEQYF.

This clonotype was counted at least ten times. V usage is TRBV12-3 or TRBV12-4 and J usage is TRBJ1-2; the D is unclear. CDR3 length: 14 residues. V was clipped by 7 bases and J by 2 bases, with 14 bases between them. DNA of the CDR3: TGTGCCAGCAAAGGAGAGGGTTCGAACTATGGCTACACCTTC. Encoded protein: CASKGEGSNYGYTF.

This clonotype was counted between two and nine times. This chain's CDR3 is CASSQGTMLGDEQFF. CDR3 DNA sequence: TGTGCCAGCAGCCAGGGGACTATGCTCGGAGATGAGCAGTTCTTC. The J gene is TRBJ2-1, the V gene TRBV28; D is perhaps TRBD2 (7 bases). This CDR3 region has 15 residues. Per the germline V gene, CDR1 is MDHEN and CDR2 is SYDVKM. V lost 6 bases and J lost 8, with 20 bases in between.

This clonotype was counted a few times. This may come from a read error, since a much larger clone is one base off. The CDR3 here is CASSQDEQRYGDTF. The CDR3 coding sequence is TGCGCCAGCAGCCAAGATGAACAGCGCTATGGCGACACCTTC. The chain links TRBV4-1 to TRBJ1-2; the D is unclear. Germline lookup yields CDR1 MGHRA and CDR2 YSYEKL. The CDR3 spans 14 residues.

This clonotype was recorded at least ten times. This chain uses TRBV18 with TRBJ1-2; 8 bases match TRBD1. There are 13 residues in the CDR3. V trimming: 3 bases; J trimming: 8 bases; junction bases outside the gene matches: 5. Germline V CDR1 and CDR2: KGHSH, LQKENI. The CDR3 loop is CASSPDRVDGYTF. DNA for the CDR3: TGTGCCAGCTCACCGGACAGGGTGGACGGCTACACCTTC.

This chain joins TRBV18 and TRBJ2-3; 7 bases map to TRBD2. Germline values: CDR1 KGHSH, CDR2 LQKENI. V shed 3 bases and J 0 bases; nucleotides not matched to a gene: 12. The CDR3 spans 18 residues. This CDR3 is CASSPIGGSKASTDTQYF. CDR3 in DNA: TGTGCCAGCTCACCGATAGGCGGGAGCAAAGCGAGCACAGATACGCAGTATTTT.

This clonotype was recorded many times. The chain links TRBV12-3 or TRBV12-4 to TRBJ1-1, with TRBD1 identical over 7 bases. V shed 4 bases, J shed 4 bases, and the junction held 6 bases outside the gene matches. This CDR3 comprises 14 residues. The CDR3, as DNA: TGTGCCAGCAGTTCGTTAACAGGGGTCACTGAAGCTTTCTTT. It specifies CASSSLTGVTEAFF.

The V and J genes are TRBV24-1 and TRBJ2-1; 15 nucleotides match TRBD2. The CDR3 has 17 residues. With 9 bases clipped from V and 0 bases from J, the junction kept 5 bases outside the gene matches. The germline V gene has CDR1 KGHDR and CDR2 SFDVKD. In nucleotides, the CDR3 is TGTGCCACCGTCAGGACTAGCGGGAGGGCCTCCTACAATGAGCAGTTCTTC. This sequence encodes CATVRTSGRASYNEQFF.

This clonotype has ten or more counts. This chain links TRBV5-1 with TRBJ1-2; 7 bases match TRBD1. V was pared by 2 bases and J by 7 bases, with 5 bases of the junction left unmatched. Germline CDR1 is SGHRS and CDR2 is YFSETQ. CDR3 size: 13 residues. The chain's CDR3 is CASSFDRVAGYTF. CDR3 sequence (DNA): TGCGCCAGCAGCTTCGACAGGGTGGCTGGCTACACCTTC.

V usage is TRBV5-1 and J usage is TRBJ2-6; TRBD1 might be the D (6 bases). The CDR3 sequence is 16 residues long. Germline V gives CDR1 SGHRS, CDR2 YFSETQ. The V gene lost 2 bases and the J gene lost 1 base, with 10 bases spanning the gap. The CDR3: CASSLQGLSGANVLTF. The DNA for the CDR3 is TGCGCCAGCAGCTTACAGGGTTTGTCTGGGGCCAACGTCCTGACTTTC.

The chain combines TRBV15 with TRBJ2-5; D is uncertain. Trimming removed 0 bases at V and 4 bases at J, with 12 bases between. Germline V lookup: CDR1 LNHNV, CDR2 YYDKDF (reference sequence). The CDR3 extends over 15 amino acids. Written as DNA, the CDR3 is TGTGCCACCAGCAGAGATAGAGGTCCGCTAGAGACCCAGTACTTC. It codes for CATSRDRGPLETQYF.

J is TRBJ1-5 and V is TRBV30, with a weak D call TRBD1 (6 bases). Germline lookup yields CDR1 GTSNPN and CDR2 SVGIG (reference sequence). CDR3 length: 14 residues. Between the trimmed V and J ends, which lost 3 bases and 7 bases, there was a span of 16 bases. The CDR3 DNA is TGTGCCTGGAGCCCCCTACAGGGAATCCAGCCCCAGCATTTT. It is translated as CAWSPLQGIQPQHF.

This rearrangement joins TRBV7-2 to TRBJ2-1; D possibly corresponds to TRBD2 (6 bases). This CDR3 region has 16 residues. CDR1 and CDR2 (germline): SGHTA, FQGNSA. Trimming removed 1 base at V and 7 bases at J, with 17 bases between. The chain's CDR3 is CASSLGGGGGWNEQFF. DNA for the CDR3: TGTGCCAGCAGCTTAGGTGGGGGAGGAGGGTGGAATGAGCAGTTCTTC.

This chain joins TRBV5-5 and TRBJ2-3, with 10 bases matching TRBD1. Per the germline V gene, CDR1 is SGHKS and CDR2 is YYEKEE (reference sequence). There are 14 residues in the CDR3. Unmatched junction bases numbered 8, after V lost 3 bases and J lost 10 bases. Written as DNA, the CDR3 is TGTGCCAGCAGCTCCGGGACAGGGGACAGGGCGCAGTATTTT. Translated, it gives CASSSGTGDRAQYF.

This clonotype appeared once. This rearrangement joins TRBV29-1 to TRBJ2-5; D may correspond to TRBD1 or TRBD2 (5 bases each). The CDR3 spans 14 residues. V was clipped by 4 bases and J by 5 bases, with 17 bases between them. Germline V lookup: CDR1 SQVTM, CDR2 ANQGSEA. The CDR3 region is CSVGDLNLGETQYF. As DNA, the CDR3 is TGCAGCGTTGGGGACCTAAATCTAGGGGAGACCCAGTACTTC.

This clonotype was seen only a few times. This rearrangement joins TRBV6-1 to TRBJ1-2; tentatively, D is TRBD1 (6 bases). CDR3 size: 15 residues. Trimming shortened V by 3 bases and J by 6 bases, and 17 bases separated the two germline ends. From germline, CDR1 is MNHNS and CDR2 SASEGT. This chain's CDR3 is CASSEQPGQTDGYTF. CDR3 bases: TGTGCCAGCAGTGAGCAGCCAGGACAGACCGATGGCTACACCTTC.

The gene calls are TRBV14 and TRBJ2-1, with TRBD2 matching 16 bases. The CDR3 spans 21 residues. V was pared by 1 base and J by 0 bases, with 9 bases of the junction left unmatched. In germline, CDR1 is SGHDN, CDR2 FVKESK. The chain's CDR3 is CASSQVPGLAGGYSSYNEQFF. DNA of the CDR3: TGTGCCAGCAGCCAAGTCCCGGGACTAGCGGGAGGGTACAGCTCCTACAATGAGCAGTTCTTC.

This chain connects TRBV29-1 to TRBJ2-1, with 14 bases fitting TRBD2. The V segment lost 7 bases and the J segment 4 bases; nucleotides outside the gene matches: 6. CDR1 is SQVTM, CDR2 ANQGSEA, per germline. This CDR3 has 15 residues. The CDR3 is CSARLAGGGYNEQFF. CDR3 nucleotide sequence: TGCAGCGCGAGACTAGCGGGAGGGGGATACAATGAGCAGTTCTTC.

This clonotype was counted at least ten times. V and J are TRBV7-9 and TRBJ2-1; D unresolved. The CDR3 runs to 15 residues. Germline-derived CDR1 and CDR2 are SEHNR and FQNEAQ (reference sequence). Trimming pared 4 bases from V and 0 bases from J, leaving 10 bases between. DNA of the CDR3: TGTGCCAGCAGCTACAGCGAGAGCTCCTACAATGAGCAGTTCTTC. Translating gives CASSYSESSYNEQFF.

The chain employs TRBV11-1 and TRBJ2-1, with 11 bases that match TRBD2. This CDR3 comprises 18 residues. The J segment lost 5 bases and the V segment lost 5 bases, leaving 14 bases of the junction unmatched. From germline, CDR1 is SGHAT and CDR2 FQDESV (reference sequence). The CDR3 DNA is TGTGCCAGCAGCCCATCGAGGGGACTAGCGGAGGGGGACAATGAGCAGTTCTTC. This codes for CASSPSRGLAEGDNEQFF.

The chain uses TRBV5-1 and TRBJ2-7; 8 nucleotides agree with TRBD1. This CDR3 contains 16 residues. CDR1 is SGHRS, CDR2 YFSETQ, per germline. The junction had 13 bases not matched to a gene; V was cut back by 2 bases and J by 6 bases. The CDR3 region has the DNA TGCGCCAGCAGCTTCGACCCGGGACAGGAGGCCCCCGAGCAGTACTTC. Its translation: CASSFDPGQEAPEQYF.

The chain uses TRBV7-9 and TRBJ1-2; D possibly corresponds to TRBD1 (5 bases). The CDR3 has 15 amino acids. V lost 1 base, J lost 2 bases, and 11 bases lay in between. The germline V gene has CDR1 SEHNR and CDR2 FQNEAQ (reference sequence). The CDR3 protein is CASSLGQTTNYGYTF. The CDR3 DNA reads as TGTGCCAGCAGCTTAGGACAGACTACCAACTATGGCTACACCTTC.

This clonotype has ten or more counts. The V call is TRBV20-1, the J call TRBJ1-5; D may be TRBD1 (5 bases). The CDR3 is 13 amino acids. Germline CDR1 and CDR2: DFQATT and SNEGSKA (reference sequence). Trimming removed 7 bases at V and 5 bases at J, with 15 bases between. The CDR3 protein is CSGTSGMDQPQHF. The CDR3 region has the DNA TGCAGTGGGACCTCAGGGATGGATCAGCCCCAGCATTTT.

Note on this clonotype: The junction departs from the called germline gene at one end, perhaps through a read error. V is TRBV7-8 and J is TRBJ1-2; no definite D call. Per germline, CDR1 SGHVS and CDR2 FQNEAQ. This CDR3 comprises 13 residues. This CDR3 reads CASSNYYDYGYPF. DNA for the CDR3: TGTGCCAGCAGCAATTACTATGACTATGGCTACCCCTTC.

The CDR3, as DNA: TGCGCCAGCAGCCAGAGCGGGCTCGGGGACGAGCAGTACTTC. Translated, it gives CASSQSGLGDEQYF. The chain has TRBV4-3 and TRBJ2-7; D is possibly TRBD2 (6 bases). The germline V and J ends were trimmed by 3 bases and 5 bases, with 14 bases remaining between them. Germline CDR1 reads LGHNA; CDR2 reads YSLEER. CDR3 length equals 14 residues.